Listed here is a single T cell receptor (beta chain). This specimen comes from a study of radiotherapy plus CTLA-4 blockade in lung cancer. Assay used: immunoSEQ multiplex PCR; TCRdb lists only in-frame clones, some missing. This table has around 90,000 clones, around four fifths appearing once. Trimming took 2 bases from V and 3 from J; bases not matched to a gene: 7. Per the germline V gene, CDR1 is SGHTA and CDR2 is FQGNSA. The CDR3 runs to 16 residues. V usage is TRBV7-2 and J usage is TRBJ1-5; 7 positions match TRBD1. The source of this sequence is a human donor with non-small cell lung cancer that progressed on radiotherapy plus ipilimumab. The specimen comprised peripheral blood, sampled from a patient treated with radiotherapy plus ipilimumab. The CDR3 DNA reads TGTGCCAGCAGCTTAACCCCAGGGGGGATCAATCAGCCCCAGCATTTT. This encodes CASSLTPGGINQPQHF.